Detailed here is one TCR beta chain. The antigen it recognizes is unknown. Base qualities are not at hand, and no much larger clone is one base apart. The protocol used for the library was 5' RACE. The sequencer was an Illumina HiSeq 2500. A second about 6 to 11 cycle PCR used a sample-barcoded 5' primer and a J-beta primer mix. Each TCR beta cDNA molecule received a unique molecular identifier from a template-switch 5' adaptor carrying 12 random nucleotides. At least 2.5 million CDR3-containing paired-end reads were obtained from each sample. First-strand cDNA was synthesized from all RNA with the Mint cDNA synthesis kit, primed by a TRBC-specific oligonucleotide. After uracil-DNA glycosylase treatment, a first 18-cycle PCR used universal primers M1SS and BC2_uni_R on all cDNA. Turning to the authors' computational methods: For normalization, 1 million high-quality reads, each with a distinct molecular identifier, were randomly selected from each sample. Instead of being binned into consensus sequences, reads that shared molecular identifiers were thrown out. MiTCR, set to a Q25 quality threshold and the strictest error-elimination algorithm, was used for CDR3 identification, clonotype clustering and error correction. A nonparametric unseen species model with Euler transformation was used to estimate lower-bound total TCR beta diversity. TCRdb reran the public reads through fastp at Q25 and MiXCR, keeping productive beta chains. Duplicate CDR3 protein sequences are folded into a single record with the most common DNA and genes. The authors' filters were not applied to this entry. Recorded for this sample are hundreds of thousands of distinct CDR3 sequences; about 61% of them occurred a single time. The ten largest clones represent roughly 24% of the sample.

The donors were around 39 Caucasian individuals from Russia, aged roughly 6 to 100 years, who were systemically healthy. Ten milliliters of peripheral blood were drawn from each donor into EDTA-treated Vacutainer tubes. PBMCs were isolated by Ficoll-Paque density-gradient centrifugation, with at least 7 million obtained per sample. Trizol reagent was used to extract total RNA from PBMCs, with at least 6 micrograms per sample. Naive CD45RAhigh/CD27high T cell percentages were measured by flow cytometry on a PBMC aliquot from every donor. The data are from a study of blood T cells in healthy people across ages (dated by TCRdb to between 2014 and 2016). A note on the overall study: In model experiments, template switching captured roughly one uniquely barcoded TCR beta cDNA molecule for every two T cells. The study measured age-related changes in TCR beta repertoire diversity using deep sequencing normalized with unique cDNA molecular identifiers. Donors were grouped into four age groups: young (average 16 years), middle-aged (around 39), aged (around 60) and long-lived (around 82). Donors of different ages were randomly distributed across sequencing lanes to avoid experimental bias. For two donors (one aged 18 to 29 and one aged 80 or older), the study analyzed two additional independent replicas of 1 million unique cDNA reads from the same blood draw. The investigation overall reported the following: The long-lived group showed more naive CD4+ T cells, fewer expanded clones and increased TCR diversity than the aged group, suggesting age selection. A strong correlation was found between observed TCR beta diversity and the percentage of naive T cells measured by flow cytometry. Estimates of total diversity based on one million sequenced T cells were considered lower bounds and underestimates. Because donor CMV infection status was unknown, age-related changes in expanded clonotypes were potentially confounded. Since profiling was done on bulk unsorted PBMCs, naive and antigen-experienced compartments could not be conclusively compared. Observed TCR beta diversity per million T cells fell roughly linearly with age, and a significant reduction was already apparent by age roughly 41.

Spanning cysteine to phenylalanine, the CDR3 consists of 13 amino acids. Here the CDR3 DNA is all that survives: 39 bases in frame from base 1. V is clipped by 8 bases and J by 0 bases, and the sequence between their germline boundaries is 7 bases long. CDR1 and CDR2 were assigned from the germline V gene as ENHRY and SYGVKD. The specimen sequenced was blood. The V and J segments used are TRBV10-3 and TRBJ1-4, with a weak D call of TRBD1 (5 bases match). The receptor was isolated from a man in his forties or fifties in good health. This receptor has the CDR3 CAIGGATNEKLFF. The nucleotide sequence is given as TGTGCCATCGGGGGTGCAACTAATGAAAAACTGTTTTTT.